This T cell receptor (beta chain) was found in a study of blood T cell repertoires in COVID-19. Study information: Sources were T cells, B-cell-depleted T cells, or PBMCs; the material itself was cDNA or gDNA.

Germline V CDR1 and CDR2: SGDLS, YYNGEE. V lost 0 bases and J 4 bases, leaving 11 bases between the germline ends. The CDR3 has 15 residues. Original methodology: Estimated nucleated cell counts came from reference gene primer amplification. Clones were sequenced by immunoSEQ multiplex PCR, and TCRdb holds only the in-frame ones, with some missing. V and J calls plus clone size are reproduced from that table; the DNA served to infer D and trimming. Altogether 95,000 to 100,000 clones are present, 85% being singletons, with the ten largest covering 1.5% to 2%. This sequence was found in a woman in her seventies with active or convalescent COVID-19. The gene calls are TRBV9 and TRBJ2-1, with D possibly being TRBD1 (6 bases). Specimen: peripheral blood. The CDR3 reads CASSVEGVGYNEQFF. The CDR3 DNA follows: TGTGCCAGCAGCGTAGAGGGGGTGGGGTACAATGAGCAGTTCTTC.